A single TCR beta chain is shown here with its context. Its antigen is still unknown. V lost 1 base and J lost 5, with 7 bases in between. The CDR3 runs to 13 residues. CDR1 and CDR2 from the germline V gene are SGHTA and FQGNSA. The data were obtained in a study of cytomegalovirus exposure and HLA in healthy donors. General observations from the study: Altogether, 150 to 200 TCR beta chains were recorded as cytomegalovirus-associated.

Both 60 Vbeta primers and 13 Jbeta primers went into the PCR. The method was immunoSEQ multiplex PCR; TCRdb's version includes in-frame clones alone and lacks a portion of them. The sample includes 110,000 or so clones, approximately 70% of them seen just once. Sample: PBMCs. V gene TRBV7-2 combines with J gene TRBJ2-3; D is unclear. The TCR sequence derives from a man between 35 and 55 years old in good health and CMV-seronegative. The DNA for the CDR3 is TGTGCCAGCAGCTTAGGGAGTTTAGATACGCAGTATTTT. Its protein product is CASSLGSLDTQYF.